This is a list of T cell receptor beta chains from one sample in a study of T cells in Graves' hyperthyroidism and ophthalmopathy. MiXCR, applied by TCRdb to the multiplex PCR reads, yields one record per CDR3 protein. The sample consists of hundreds of thousands of distinct CDR3 sequences, 40% to 55% of them appearing once. Sequenced sample: peripheral blood or thyroid tissue (not recorded which). These receptor sequences come from an adult man with Graves' disease, either hyperthyroidism or ophthalmopathy (not recorded which). Each CDR3 is given with its conserved first and last residue. A D gene is named only where the DNA matches it firmly. Only some rows state a clone size, as once, few, many or a class for expanded clones.

abundance | j_gene | d_gene | v_gene | CDR3aa | CDR3nt
many | TRBJ2-5 | TRBD1 | TRBV15 | CATSRTGVETQYF | TGTGCCACCAGCAGGACAGGGGTCGAGACCCAGTACTTC
NA | TRBJ1-1 | NA | TRBV20-1 | CSAKRGLTGTEAFF | TGCAGTGCAAAAAGAGGACTAACGGGGACTGAAGCTTTCTTT
NA | TRBJ2-5 | NA | TRBV19 | CASSTPGTKYQETQYF | TGTGCCAGTAGTACCCCCGGGACAAAGTACCAAGAGACCCAGTACTTC
NA | TRBJ2-5 | NA | TRBV7-8 | CASSLERAAQYF | TGTGCCAGCAGCTTAGAGCGGGCGGCCCAGTACTTC
many | TRBJ2-5 | TRBD2 | TRBV7-8 | CASKLGGSGQETQYF | TGTGCCAGCAAACTAGGCGGGAGCGGGCAAGAGACCCAGTACTTC
many | TRBJ1-4 | TRBD1 | TRBV2 | CASRGTEGLFF | TGTGCCAGCAGAGGGACAGAGGGACTGTTTTTT
NA | TRBJ1-2 | NA | TRBV9 | CASSASHPGHSYGYTF | TGTGCCAGCAGCGCGTCCCACCCGGGACACTCCTATGGCTACACCTTC
many | TRBJ1-2 | NA | TRBV24-1 | CATSDSSGGRYGYTF | TGTGCCACCAGTGATTCGAGTGGTGGAAGATATGGCTACACCTTC
many | TRBJ2-7 | NA | TRBV7-9 | CASSGLIYEQYF | TGTGCCAGCTCAGGGTTGATCTACGAGCAGTACTTC
few | TRBJ1-1 | NA | TRBV7-3 | CASSPNNANTEAFF | TGTGCCAGCAGCCCTAACAACGCGAACACTGAAGCTTTCTTT
many | TRBJ2-5 | NA | TRBV15 | CATSRNQVTQETQYF | TGTGCCACCAGCAGAAACCAGGTGACCCAAGAGACCCAGTACTTC
many | TRBJ2-5 | TRBD2 | TRBV9 | CASSEGLARETQYF | TGTGCCAGCAGCGAGGGACTAGCGAGGGAGACCCAGTACTTC
NA | TRBJ1-5 | NA | TRBV7-9 | CASRTRKLIAGNQPQHF | TGTGCCAGCAGGACCCGAAAACTAATTGCGGGCAATCAGCCCCAGCATTTT
NA | TRBJ2-7 | NA | TRBV29-1 | CSVVGGRQYF | TGCAGCGTTGTGGGCGGAAGGCAGTACTTC
NA | TRBJ1-1 | NA | TRBV12-3/TRBV12-4 | CAISESLGGFLNTEAFF | TGTGCCATCAGTGAGTCCTTAGGAGGGTTCTTGAACACTGAAGCTTTCTTT
few | TRBJ1-1 | NA | TRBV7-9 | CASSLVRQVIAEAFF | TGTGCCAGCAGCTTAGTTCGACAGGTTATCGCTGAAGCTTTCTTT
NA | TRBJ2-7 | TRBD2 | TRBV10-1 | CASSDEGLARDEQYF | TGCGCCAGCAGTGACGAGGGACTAGCCAGGGACGAGCAGTACTTC
many | TRBJ2-5 | TRBD2 | TRBV24-1 | CATSDFPASGKETQYF | TGTGCCACCAGTGATTTCCCCGCTAGCGGGAAAGAGACCCAGTACTTC
NA | TRBJ1-6 | NA | TRBV10-3 | CASISQDGFGNSPLHF | TGTGCCTCCATCAGTCAGGATGGTTTCGGCAATTCACCCCTCCACTTT
few | TRBJ1-6 | NA | TRBV7-9 | CASSQRDNYNSPLHF | TGTGCCAGCAGCCAGCGGGACAACTATAATTCACCCCTCCACTTT
NA | TRBJ2-5 | TRBD2 | TRBV9 | CASSSVSGGPPYQETQYF | TGTGCCAGCAGCTCCGTTAGCGGGGGCCCACCTTACCAAGAGACCCAGTACTTC
many | TRBJ1-6 | NA | TRBV9 | CASSDRNSPLHF | TGTGCCAGCAGCGACAGGAATTCACCCCTCCACTTT
many | TRBJ1-6 | TRBD1 | TRBV2 | CASSVRGQRNSPLHF | TGTGCCAGCAGTGTCAGGGGACAGAGAAATTCACCCCTCCACTTT
many | TRBJ2-5 | NA | TRBV6-1 | CASSAAGTSQETQYF | TGTGCCAGCAGTGCAGCCGGGACATCGCAAGAGACCCAGTACTTC
many | TRBJ2-7 | NA | TRBV7-8 | CASSFGSGDYEQYF | TGTGCCAGCAGCTTTGGTTCGGGTGACTACGAGCAGTACTTC
NA | TRBJ2-2 | NA | TRBV5-1 | CASSLAGGAGGELFF | TGCGCCAGCAGCTTGGCTGGGGGGGCCGGCGGGGAGCTGTTTTTT
NA | TRBJ1-4 | NA | TRBV7-9 | CASSPPMGPGEKLFF | TGTGCCAGCAGCCCCCCGATGGGGCCGGGGGAAAAACTGTTTTTT
NA | TRBJ2-7 | TRBD2 | TRBV12-3/TRBV12-4 | CASSEGTSVRYEQYF | TGTGCCAGCAGTGAAGGGACTAGCGTACGCTACGAGCAGTACTTC
NA | TRBJ2-5 | TRBD2 | TRBV7-9 | CASSSISLAGETQYF | TGTGCCAGCAGCTCCATCAGTCTAGCGGGAGAGACCCAGTACTTC
many | TRBJ1-5 | NA | TRBV20-1 | CSARAANNQPQHF | TGCAGTGCTAGAGCAGCGAACAATCAGCCCCAGCATTTT
NA | TRBJ1-3 | NA | TRBV5-1 | CASSDGTASGNTIYF | TGCGCCAGCAGCGACGGGACTGCCTCTGGAAACACCATATATTTT
few | TRBJ2-7 | TRBD2 | TRBV6-5 | CASRKNSGREYEQYF | TGTGCCAGCAGGAAGAATAGCGGGAGGGAGTACGAGCAGTACTTC
few | TRBJ1-2 | NA | TRBV10-3 | CASSYSRADVYGYTF | TGTGCCAGCAGTTACTCGAGAGCCGACGTCTATGGCTACACCTTC
NA | TRBJ2-7 | NA | TRBV25-1 | CATGGPLAYEQYF | TGTGCCACGGGGGGCCCTCTCGCCTACGAGCAGTACTTC
NA | TRBJ2-7 | TRBD2 | TRBV6-4 | CASMEGAGVGEQYF | TGTGCCAGCATGGAGGGAGCGGGGGTCGGTGAGCAGTACTTC
NA | TRBJ1-2 | TRBD1 | TRBV29-1 | CSVDGTGPGYTF | TGCAGCGTGGACGGGACAGGCCCTGGCTACACCTTC
many | TRBJ2-5 | NA | TRBV24-1 | CATSDPRKETQYF | TGTGCCACCAGTGATCCTAGGAAAGAGACCCAGTACTTC
NA | TRBJ1-6 | NA | TRBV25-1 | CASSPDSSPLHF | TGTGCCAGCAGTCCTGACAGTTCACCCCTCCACTTT
NA | TRBJ1-1 | TRBD1 | TRBV10-3 | CAISESMRPGQGIGHTEAFF | TGTGCCATCAGTGAGTCGATGCGACCGGGACAGGGGATTGGGCACACTGAAGCTTTCTTT
NA | TRBJ1-3 | NA | TRBV20-1 | CSASVSGNTIYF | TGCAGTGCTAGTGTATCTGGAAACACCATATATTTT
NA | TRBJ1-2 | TRBD1 | TRBV5-1 | CASSSGQVTLSGGYTF | TGCGCCAGCAGCTCGGGACAGGTGACCCTCTCGGGTGGCTACACCTTC
NA | TRBJ1-1 | NA | TRBV29-1 | CGVADRNTEAFF | TGCGGCGTGGCAGACAGGAACACTGAAGCTTTCTTT
NA | TRBJ1-4 | NA | TRBV13 | CASRFGTTNEKLFF | TGTGCCAGCAGATTCGGGACAACTAATGAAAAACTGTTTTTT
many | TRBJ2-2 | NA | TRBV7-9 | CASTPPTGELFF | TGTGCCAGCACCCCACCGACCGGGGAGCTGTTTTTT
many | TRBJ1-5 | TRBD1 | TRBV20-1 | CSATGPGQGVQPQHF | TGCAGTGCGACAGGACCGGGACAGGGCGTTCAGCCCCAGCATTTT
many | TRBJ1-5 | TRBD1 | TRBV24-1 | CATSPTGWGNQPQHF | TGTGCCACCAGCCCGACAGGGTGGGGCAATCAGCCCCAGCATTTT
few | TRBJ1-1 | NA | TRBV7-2 | CASSFSQGMVTEAFF | TGTGCCAGCAGCTTTAGTCAGGGAATGGTCACTGAAGCTTTCTTT
many | TRBJ1-5 | TRBD1 | TRBV2 | CASSGDRDQPQHF | TGTGCCAGCAGTGGAGACAGGGATCAGCCCCAGCATTTT
few | TRBJ2-7 | NA | TRBV29-1 | CSVNLSYEQYF | TGCAGCGTTAACCTGTCCTACGAGCAGTACTTC